The entry below describes one T cell receptor beta chain. The antigen remains unidentified. One entry per CDR3 protein, called by TCRdb with MiXCR from the 5' RACE reads. The sample lists 250,000 to 300,000 distinct CDR3 sequences; 20% were seen once. The CDR3 sequence is 15 residues long. Germline V CDR1 and CDR2: LGHNA, YNFKEQ. V dropped 4 bases and J dropped 6 bases, with 18 bases sitting between them. The record originates from a study of CD8 T cells in ankylosing spondylitis. Points from the study as a whole: The authors found the disease-linked clones to be CD8+ and relatively rare in peripheral blood. Reportedly, matched ankylosing spondylitis synovial fluid was significantly enriched for disease-linked clones.

The source is a male donor with ankylosing spondylitis or in good health (not recorded which). The sample taken for sequencing was blood, either unsorted or a sorted T cell fraction (not recorded which). The V gene is TRBV4-2, the J gene TRBJ2-5; a possible D gene is TRBD2 (6 bases). The CDR3 protein is CASSPNRLVAQTQYF. In nucleotides, the CDR3 is TGTGCCAGCAGCCCAAATCGACTAGTAGCGCAGACCCAGTACTTC.